The text below deals with one T cell receptor beta chain. The antigen remains undetermined. 13 Jbeta primers and 60 Vbeta primers were used for the PCR. Study processing details: Later analysis identified 80 million to 90 million unique TCR beta chains, about 10 million shared. Clones were sequenced by immunoSEQ multiplex PCR, and TCRdb holds only the in-frame ones, with some missing. V, J and clone size are taken as reported in that table, and D and trimming were inferred from the DNA itself. The sample carries more than 150,000 clones, roughly 74% recorded once. The length of the CDR3 is 14 residues. The ends were cut back, 6 bases at V and 1 base at J, with 12 bases in the middle. Germline V lookup: CDR1 MRHNA, CDR2 SNTAGT. This sample was included in a study of cytomegalovirus exposure and HLA in healthy donors. The study, taken as a whole, reports: Association of a missense DCLRE1C variant with TCR beta V- and J-gene trimming was reported in a later analysis. In a later analysis, compared with equally common non-associated chains, HLA-associated beta chains were more expanded. Excluded: some indistinguishable V segments such as TRBV6-2 and TRBV6-3.

The source of this sequence is a woman aged 40 to 49 in good health and CMV-seropositive. The chain links TRBV6-4 to TRBJ1-1, with D unresolved. Sequenced sample: PBMCs. CDR3 protein: CASSAGLWNTEAFF. CDR3 nucleotides: TGTGCCAGCAGCGCCGGACTCTGGAACACTGAAGCTTTCTTT.